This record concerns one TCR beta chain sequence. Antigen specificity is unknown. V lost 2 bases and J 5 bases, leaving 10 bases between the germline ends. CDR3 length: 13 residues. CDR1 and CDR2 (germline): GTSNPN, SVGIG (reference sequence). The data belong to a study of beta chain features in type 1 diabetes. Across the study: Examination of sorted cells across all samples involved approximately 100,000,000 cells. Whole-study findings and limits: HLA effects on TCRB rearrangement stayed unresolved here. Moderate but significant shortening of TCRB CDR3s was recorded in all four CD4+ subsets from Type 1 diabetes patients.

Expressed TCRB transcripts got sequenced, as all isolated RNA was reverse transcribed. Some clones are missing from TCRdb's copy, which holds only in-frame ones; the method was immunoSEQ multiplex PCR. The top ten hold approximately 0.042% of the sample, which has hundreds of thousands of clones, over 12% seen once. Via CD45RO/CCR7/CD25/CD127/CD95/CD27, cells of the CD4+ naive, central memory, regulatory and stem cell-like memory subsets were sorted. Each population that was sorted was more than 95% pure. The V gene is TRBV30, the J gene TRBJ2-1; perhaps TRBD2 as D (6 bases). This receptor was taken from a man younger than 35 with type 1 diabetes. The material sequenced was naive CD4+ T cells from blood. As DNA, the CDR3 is TGTGCCTGGAGTCGGGGACTCGACAATGAGCAGTTCTTC. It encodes CAWSRGLDNEQFF.